This entry lists 11 T cell receptor beta chains sequenced from one sample in a study of shared clonotypes between healthy human individuals. The assay was immunoSEQ multiplex PCR, and TCRdb's table has in-frame clones only and misses some. This sample carries 740,000 or so clones, 60% to 75% of them seen once, and the ten largest clones take around 1.8%. Sequencing input: memory CD4+ T cells sorted from blood. Subset described: CD45RA-negative fraction. The receptors shown here come from a woman in her twenties or thirties in good health.

The gene calls are TRBV28 and TRBJ2-1; 8 nucleotides match TRBD2. From germline, CDR1 is MDHEN and CDR2 SYDVKM. The CDR3 covers 14 residues. The trim removed 6 bases at V and 5 bases at J, leaving 6 bases unmatched. The CDR3 here is CASRPTSENNEQFF. CDR3 nucleotide sequence: TGTGCCAGCAGACCGACTAGCGAGAACAATGAGCAGTTCTTC.

The chain uses TRBV2 and TRBJ1-4, with a weak D call TRBD1 (5 bases). With 5 bases removed from V and 0 bases from J, the gap between germline ends came to 10 bases. The CDR3 contains 15 residues. The germline CDR1 and CDR2 sequences are SNHLY and FYNNEI. CDR3: CASSSQEATNEKLFF. For the CDR3, the DNA is TGTGCCAGCAGTTCACAGGAGGCAACTAATGAAAAACTGTTTTTT.

The chain has TRBV11-2 and TRBJ2-1, with 9 positions matching TRBD1. This CDR3 region has 16 residues. After removal of 5 bases from V and 4 bases from J, the junction contained 9 bases not matched to a gene. Germline CDR1 reads SGHAT; CDR2 reads FQNNGV. The CDR3 sequence: CASSAGTGKRYNEQFF. For the CDR3, the DNA is TGTGCCAGCAGCGCAGGGACAGGGAAAAGGTACAATGAGCAGTTCTTC.

The J gene is TRBJ2-5, the V gene TRBV5-4; TRBD1 aligns across 8 bases. The length of the CDR3 is 17 residues. Germline assignment: CDR1 SGHNT and CDR2 YYREEE (reference sequence). Unmatched junction bases numbered 16, after V lost 4 bases and J lost 5 bases. The CDR3 spells CASSPDLDRVIGETQYF. CDR3 coding DNA: TGTGCCAGCAGCCCGGACCTGGACAGGGTAATTGGTGAGACCCAGTACTTC.

This clone is a singleton in its sample. The V gene is TRBV7-2, the J gene TRBJ2-2; tentative D call: TRBD1 (6 bases). V lost 5 bases, J lost 7 bases, and 17 bases lay in between. Germline V lookup: CDR1 SGHTA, CDR2 FQGNSA. This CDR3 spans 15 amino acids. CDR3 in DNA: TGTGCCAGCAGCAGGGGGACCCTCCGGGGCGGGGAGCTGTTTTTT. Translating it yields CASSRGTLRGGELFF. The variable domain in full, completed from reference TRBV7-2 and TRBJ2-2, reads GAGVSQSPSNKVTEKGKDVELRCDPISGHTALYWYRQSLGQGLEFLIYFQGNSAPDKSGLPSDRFSAERTGGSVSTLTIQRTQQEDSAVYLCASSRGTLRGGELFFGEGSRLTVL.

This chain uses TRBV5-1 with TRBJ1-4, with unresolved D. Looked up from germline, CDR1 is SGHRS and CDR2 is YFSETQ. V lost 4 bases and J 8 bases, leaving 24 bases between the germline ends. This CDR3 comprises 17 residues. The CDR3 spells CASSQKSAAQSNEKLFF. As DNA, the CDR3 is TGCGCCAGCAGCCAAAAATCCGCCGCCCAATCCAACGAAAAACTGTTTTTT.

The J gene is TRBJ2-3, the V gene TRBV5-1; 10 bases map to TRBD2. With V trimmed by 3 bases and J by 3 bases, 7 bases remained unmatched. The germline gives CDR1 SGHRS, CDR2 YFSETQ. This CDR3 has 16 residues. CDR3: CASSSEISGRTDTQYF. In nucleotides, the CDR3 is TGCGCCAGCAGCTCCGAAATTAGCGGGAGGACAGATACGCAGTATTTT.

This clone showed up just a few times. The chain carries TRBV6-1 and TRBJ1-1, with a possible D match to TRBD1 (6 bases). Looked up from germline, CDR1 is MNHNS and CDR2 is SASEGT. This CDR3 has 14 residues. The ends were cut back, 3 bases at V and 1 base at J, with 9 bases in the middle. CDR3 loop: CASSDRGGNTEAFF. The CDR3 nucleotides are TGTGCCAGCAGTGACAGGGGAGGGAACACTGAAGCTTTCTTT.

The gene calls are TRBV29-1 and TRBJ2-1, with 11 bases matching TRBD2. Germline loops: CDR1 SQVTM, CDR2 ANQGSEA. With 3 bases clipped from V and 7 bases from J, the junction kept 8 bases outside the gene matches. CDR3 size: 15 residues. Written as DNA, the CDR3 is TGCAGCGTTGATGGTCTAGCGGGAGGTAAAAATGAGCAGTTCTTC. This encodes CSVDGLAGGKNEQFF.

The chain uses TRBV20-1 and TRBJ2-2; perhaps TRBD1 as D (5 bases). The V and J ends lost 1 base and 10 bases respectively, with 7 bases between them. This CDR3 comprises 11 residues. The germline gives CDR1 DFQATT, CDR2 SNEGSKA (reference sequence). The CDR3, as DNA: TGCAGTGCTAGAGTTGGGGCGGAGCTGTTTTTT. Translated: CSARVGAELFF.

The chain recombines TRBV6-5 with TRBJ1-3; the match to TRBD1 covers 7 bases. Losses at the gene ends were 8 bases for V and 6 bases for J; bases not matched to a gene: 10. CDR3 length: 14 amino acids. Germline CDR1 MNHEY, CDR2 SVGAGI. Here the CDR3 reads CASRTGGNQNTIYF. The CDR3 region has the DNA TGTGCCAGCCGGACAGGAGGGAATCAAAACACCATATATTTT.